The 23 T cell receptor beta chains below were found in one sample sequenced in a study of cytomegalovirus exposure and HLA in healthy donors. It was with 60 Vbeta and 13 Jbeta primers that the PCR ran. The method was immunoSEQ multiplex PCR; TCRdb's version includes in-frame clones alone and lacks a portion of them. Of about 51,000 clones in the sample, 81% were seen once. Material for sequencing was PBMCs. The source is a boy younger than 18 in good health and CMV-seropositive.

The chain employs TRBV11-3 and TRBJ2-5; 7 positions match TRBD2. The germline gives CDR1 SGHNT, CDR2 YENEEA. The CDR3 runs to 14 residues. With V trimmed by 5 bases and J by 3 bases, 6 bases remained unmatched. The CDR3 DNA is TGTGCCAGCAGCCCTGGGGAGGGCGAAGAGACCCAGTACTTC. Its translation is CASSPGEGEETQYF. The full variable domain, in which reference TRBV11-3 and TRBJ2-5 provide the parts outside the CDR3, is EAGVVQSPRYKIIEKKQPVAFWCNPISGHNTLYWYLQNLGQGPELLIRYENEEAVDDSQLPKDRFSAERLKGVDSTLKIQPAELGDSAVYLCASSPGEGEETQYFGPGTRLLVL.

The chain combines TRBV7-9 with TRBJ2-5; the D gene is possibly TRBD1 (5 bases). The V gene's germline CDR1 is SEHNR and CDR2 FQNEAQ (reference sequence). The CDR3 extends over 14 amino acids. Trimming stripped 5 bases from V and 3 bases from J, with 13 bases between. The CDR3 DNA reads as TGTGCCAGCAGCCTTCTAGGGGCCGAAGAGACCCAGTACTTC. This codes for CASSLLGAEETQYF.

The chain employs TRBV5-1 and TRBJ1-1, with unresolved D. The CDR3 totals 16 residues. V dropped 5 bases and J dropped 0 bases, with 17 bases sitting between them. Germline V gives CDR1 SGHRS, CDR2 YFSETQ. CDR3 region: CASRSVSQTLNTEAFF. The DNA of the CDR3 is TGCGCCAGCAGATCTGTCAGCCAGACTTTGAACACTGAAGCTTTCTTT.

The rearrangement links TRBV19 to TRBJ1-5, with D possibly TRBD1 on 5 matching bases. V was clipped by 4 bases and J by 4 bases, with 11 bases between them. Germline CDR1 LNHDA, CDR2 SQIVND (reference sequence). The CDR3 consists of 14 residues. CDR3 sequence (DNA): TGTGCCAGTAGTACCGACAGAGAGAATCAGCCCCAGCATTTT. Translated, it gives CASSTDRENQPQHF.

The chain recombines TRBV9 with TRBJ2-7; D is ambiguous. The ends were cut back, 0 bases at V and 3 bases at J, with 13 bases in the middle. From germline, CDR1 is SGDLS and CDR2 YYNGEE. This CDR3 is built from 15 residues. CDR3 loop: CASSVAGHSNYEQYF. CDR3 coding DNA: TGTGCCAGCAGCGTAGCAGGCCACAGTAACTACGAGCAGTACTTC. The whole variable domain, remainder taken from reference TRBV9 and TRBJ2-7, is DSGVTQTPKHLITATGQRVTLRCSPRSGDLSVYWYQQSLDQGLQFLIQYYNGEERAKGNILERFSAQQFPDLHSELNLSSLELGDSALYFCASSVAGHSNYEQYFGPGTRLTVT.

This chain connects TRBV6-5 to TRBJ1-2; 8 bases map to TRBD1. The CDR3 sequence is 15 residues long. V was pared by 2 bases and J by 4 bases, with 6 bases of the junction left unmatched. Looked up from germline, CDR1 is MNHEY and CDR2 is SVGAGI. This CDR3 reads CASSYRQGFVYGYTF. CDR3 bases: TGTGCCAGCAGTTACCGACAGGGGTTTGTCTATGGCTACACCTTC.

The chain carries TRBV16 and TRBJ1-2; no clear D. V was shortened by 0 bases and J by 6 bases, with 11 bases between the two germline ends. Looked up from germline, CDR1 is KGHSY and CDR2 is FQNENV. CDR3 length: 14 residues. The CDR3 is CASSQSIRSDGYTF. The DNA for the CDR3 is TGTGCCAGCAGCCAATCGATTCGGAGCGATGGCTACACCTTC.

The chain joins TRBV6-6 to TRBJ2-5; tentatively, D is TRBD2 (5 bases). Near its end, the DNA agrees better with TRBJ2-7, so the J call may be wrong. Germline-derived CDR1 and CDR2 are MNHNY and SVGAGI (reference sequence). The CDR3 loop spans 13 amino acids. Here the CDR3 DNA reads TGTGCCAGCAGTTCCCCTGAGGGCTACGAGCAGTACTTC. Its protein product is CASSSPEGYEQYF.

The V call is TRBV10-3, the J call TRBJ2-1; 7 bases agree with TRBD1. Germline V gene data show CDR1 as ENHRY and CDR2 as SYGVKD. Unmatched junction bases numbered 8, after V lost 10 bases and J lost 5 bases. The CDR3 loop spans 13 amino acids. Written as DNA, the CDR3 is TGTGCCACAGGGGGAAGGGTGGACAATGAGCAGTTCTTC. Translating it yields CATGGRVDNEQFF.

V gene TRBV4-1 combines with J gene TRBJ1-2; TRBD1 aligns across 7 bases. Germline CDR1 is MGHRA and CDR2 is YSYEKL. The CDR3 totals 12 residues. J was trimmed by 8 bases and V by 5 bases; bases with no gene match: 5. DNA of the CDR3: TGCGCCAGCAGCACAGGGGTTAACGGCTACACCTTC. Translated: CASSTGVNGYTF.

This clone was observed once. The chain couples TRBV7-6 to TRBJ2-7; 10 nucleotides line up with TRBD1. The CDR3 loop spans 16 amino acids. Germline V gives CDR1 SGHVS, CDR2 FNYEAQ. The ends lost 3 bases at V and 1 base at J; junction bases unmatched: 6. CDR3 DNA: TGTGCCAGCAGCTTCCCGACAGGGGGCAGTTCCTACGAGCAGTACTTC. Its translation is CASSFPTGGSSYEQYF.

The chain joins TRBV5-4 to TRBJ2-7, with 10 bases aligning to TRBD1. V lost 4 bases to trimming and J lost 2 bases; unmatched junction nucleotides: 6. Per the germline V gene, CDR1 is SGHNT and CDR2 is YYREEE (reference sequence). The CDR3 length is 15 residues. CDR3 region: CASSDPGQGTYEQYF. DNA of the CDR3: TGTGCCAGCAGCGATCCGGGACAGGGGACCTACGAGCAGTACTTC.

The genes are TRBV11-2 and TRBJ2-2; unclear D gene. This CDR3 contains 16 residues. V was trimmed by 7 bases and J by 8 bases, leaving 23 bases between them. Germline V CDR1 and CDR2: SGHAT, FQNNGV. CDR3 amino acids: CASTSLFGLGAGELFF. Here the CDR3 DNA reads TGTGCCAGCACCTCACTCTTCGGGTTAGGAGCGGGGGAGCTGTTTTTT.

The chain is built from TRBV4-1 and TRBJ1-2; no firm D call. V was shortened by 4 bases and J by 1 base, with 7 bases between the two germline ends. Germline V gene sequence: CDR1 MGHRA, CDR2 YSYEKL. The CDR3 totals 13 residues. The CDR3 nucleotides are TGCGCCAGCAGCCGAGACCATAACTATGGCTACACCTTC. Protein: CASSRDHNYGYTF.

This chain links TRBV6-1 with TRBJ1-5; 9 bases are a match to TRBD1. The germline CDR1 and CDR2 sequences are MNHNS and SASEGT. The CDR3 is 13 amino acids. The V segment lost 6 bases and the J segment 6 bases; nucleotides outside the gene matches: 3. The CDR3 reads CASRQGAVQPQHF. The CDR3 DNA reads as TGTGCCAGCAGACAGGGGGCCGTTCAGCCCCAGCATTTT.

This rearrangement joins TRBV29-1 to TRBJ2-1, with 10 bases that match TRBD2. Looked up from germline, CDR1 is SQVTM and CDR2 is ANQGSEA. The CDR3 contains 21 residues. The trim removed 4 bases at V and 2 bases at J, leaving 23 bases unmatched. CDR3 nucleotide sequence: TGCAGCGTTGGACGATCTTGGGGGGCTTTGCTAGCGGGGGAGACCTACAATGAGCAGTTCTTC. The encoded protein is CSVGRSWGALLAGETYNEQFF.

This clone showed up just once. The rearrangement links TRBV7-9 to TRBJ2-7; D is undetermined. The CDR3 sequence is 13 residues long. CDR1 is SEHNR, CDR2 FQNEAQ, per germline (reference sequence). The V end was cut by 5 bases, the J end by 4 bases, with 12 bases between. CDR3 residues: CASSRLSWYEQYF. CDR3 nucleotide sequence: TGTGCCAGCAGCCGACTCTCCTGGTACGAGCAGTACTTC.

This chain links TRBV18 with TRBJ1-3; D is ambiguous. V was shortened by 5 bases and J by 7 bases, with 6 bases between the two germline ends. Germline V gene lookup returns CDR1 KGHSH and CDR2 LQKENI. The CDR3 contains 11 residues. The chain's CDR3 is CASSTSNTIYF. CDR3 bases: TGTGCCAGCTCAACCAGTAACACCATATATTTT.

The V and J genes are TRBV18 and TRBJ1-1, with D possibly being TRBD1 (5 bases). Trimming took 7 bases from V and 4 from J, leaving 10 bases between them. The CDR3 has 12 residues. The germline V gene encodes CDR1 KGHSH and CDR2 LQKENI. The CDR3 DNA follows: TGTGCCAGCTACTTCGACAGCACTGAAGCTTTCTTT. As protein: CASYFDSTEAFF.

In this sample, this clone turned up once. This sequence joins TRBV27 and TRBJ2-1; TRBD2 aligns across 7 bases. Germline loops: CDR1 MNHEY, CDR2 SMNVEV (reference sequence). CDR3 length: 13 amino acids. J was trimmed by 7 bases and V by 5 bases; bases with no gene match: 5. The CDR3 DNA sequence: TGTGCCAGCAGTCCTGCCGGGGGGAATGAGCAGTTCTTC. This codes for CASSPAGGNEQFF.

Only a few counts were recorded for this clone. The chain uses TRBV10-2 and TRBJ2-1, with TRBD2 identical over 9 bases. V was pared by 0 bases and J by 5 bases, with 5 bases of the junction left unmatched. CDR1 and CDR2 (germline): WSHSY, SAAADI. The CDR3 totals 16 residues. CDR3 protein: CASSESKAGGNNEQFF. The CDR3 DNA follows: TGCGCCAGCAGTGAGTCGAAGGCGGGGGGGAACAATGAGCAGTTCTTC.

The V call is TRBV27, the J call TRBJ2-2; tentatively, D is TRBD1 (6 bases). Trimming took off 3 bases at V and 3 bases at J, with 8 bases between the two ends. Germline values: CDR1 MNHEY, CDR2 SMNVEV (reference sequence). This CDR3 is 14 amino acids long. CDR3 protein: CASSLGQYTGELFF. CDR3 in DNA: TGTGCCAGCAGTTTGGGACAATACACCGGGGAGCTGTTTTTT.

As concerns this clone: Other DNA sequences in this sample translate to the same CDR3. The chain combines TRBV18 with TRBJ1-2; 7 nucleotides align to TRBD1. V was clipped by 4 bases and J by 4 bases; unmatched bases: 3. The CDR3 consists of 13 residues. Germline values: CDR1 KGHSH, CDR2 LQKENI. CDR3 DNA: TGTGCCAGCTCACTGGACAGGTTCTATGGCTACACCTTC. Its translation: CASSLDRFYGYTF.